The 9 T cell receptor beta chains in this list originate from one sample, sequenced in a study of blood T cells in healthy people across ages (dated by TCRdb to 2014 to 2015). The library relied on 5' RACE. TCRdb records Illumina HiSeq 2500 as the sequencer. The second PCR ran for about 6 to 11 cycles and used a J-beta primer mix along with a sample-barcoded 5' primer. TCRdb's own reprocessing of the public reads used fastp at Q25 and MiXCR and kept productive beta chains. Duplicate CDR3 protein sequences are folded into a single record with the most common DNA and genes. The sample table records about 650,000 distinct CDR3 sequences; about 34% of these occur just once. The ten largest clonotypes hold 15% of the sample. Sequenced input: blood. The receptors were gathered from a woman of 80 years or more in good health. Donor details come from another sample of the same person, matched by shared clones.

This clonotype was counted many times. The V call is TRBV6-5, the J call TRBJ2-7, with unresolved D. V was pared by 5 bases and J by 0 bases, with 11 bases between. The CDR3 length is 14 residues. Germline-derived CDR1 and CDR2 are MNHEY and SVGAGI. CDR3 residues: CASSRAASSYEQYF. In DNA, the CDR3 is TGTGCCAGCAGTCGTGCCGCGAGCTCCTACGAGCAGTACTTC.

The sample holds many counts of this clonotype. The chain is built from TRBV20-1 and TRBJ1-1; D remains unclear. This CDR3 spans 14 amino acids. CDR1 DFQATT and CDR2 SNEGSKA come from the germline V gene (reference sequence). Between the trimmed V and J ends, which lost 0 bases and 2 bases, there was a span of 10 bases. CDR3 residues: CSARDGRRNTEAFF. The CDR3 DNA sequence: TGCAGTGCTAGAGATGGTAGGCGAAACACTGAAGCTTTCTTT.

This clonotype showed up many times. The chain uses TRBV11-2 and TRBJ2-3; D is unresolved. V lost 1 base and J 2 bases, leaving 13 bases between the germline ends. Germline V CDR1 and CDR2: SGHAT, FQNNGV. The CDR3 totals 16 residues. The CDR3 loop is CASSLGGFINTDTQYF. DNA for the CDR3: TGTGCCAGCAGCTTAGGTGGATTCATTAACACAGATACGCAGTATTTT.

This clonotype was seen at least ten times. The V gene is TRBV29-1, the J gene TRBJ1-2; D gene uncertain. Trimming left V 0 bases short and J 4 bases short, with 12 bases between. Germline V gene sequence: CDR1 SQVTM, CDR2 ANQGSEA. The CDR3 length is 14 residues. CDR3 in amino acids: CSVEDGGGGYGYTF. CDR3 nucleotide sequence: TGCAGCGTTGAAGATGGCGGAGGAGGCTATGGCTACACCTTC.

About this clonotype: Since a much larger clone is just one base distant, this may be a read error. This rearrangement joins TRBV7-3 to TRBJ2-1; 7 bases line up with TRBD2. CDR3 size: 13 residues. The germline V gene has CDR1 SGHTA and CDR2 FQGTGA. V lost 5 bases and J lost 12; bases outside the gene matches: 10. The CDR3 protein is CASSNGGRDGQFF. The CDR3 DNA reads as TGTGCCAGCAGCAACGGGGGGAGGGATGGGCAGTTCTTC.

This chain links TRBV29-1 with TRBJ2-7; possible D gene TRBD2, 5 bases. The CDR3 is 12 amino acids. Looked up from germline, CDR1 is SQVTM and CDR2 is ANQGSEA. V lost 4 bases and J lost 6, with 13 bases in between. The CDR3 nucleotides read TGCAGCGTTGTTCGGGATTTCGGCGAGCAGTACTTC. Translated: CSVVRDFGEQYF.

This chain connects TRBV29-1 to TRBJ1-1; no clear D gene. Trimming left V 6 bases short and J 6 bases short, with 17 bases between. Germline V CDR1 and CDR2: SQVTM, ANQGSEA. CDR3 length: 13 amino acids. CDR3 sequence (DNA): TGCAGCGTAGGGATAACAAGGGCTGCTGAAGCTTTCTTT. It yields the protein CSVGITRAAEAFF. The variable domain in full, completed from reference TRBV29-1 and TRBJ1-1, reads SAVISQKPSRDICQRGTSLTIQCQVDSQVTMMFWYRQQPGQSLTLIATANQGSEATYESGFVIDKFPISRPNLTFSTLTVSNMSPEDSSIYLCSVGITRAAEAFFGQGTRLTVV.

This sequence joins TRBV20-1 and TRBJ2-7; D might be TRBD1 or TRBD2, each matching 5 bases. CDR1 and CDR2 from the germline V gene are DFQATT and SNEGSKA (reference sequence). CDR3 length: 15 amino acids. V was clipped by 3 bases and J by 2 bases, with 17 bases between them. CDR3 loop: CSARPPGREPYEQYF. The DNA for the CDR3 is TGCAGTGCTAGGCCCCCGGGCAGGGAGCCCTACGAGCAGTACTTC.

In its sample, this clonotype was seen many times. The CDR3 coding sequence is TGCGCCAGCAGCATTAGCGGGGGGGCCGACATTCAGTACTTC. Its protein product is CASSISGGADIQYF. The genes are TRBV5-1 and TRBJ2-4, with 11 nucleotides matching TRBD2. The length of the CDR3 is 14 residues. The trim removed 4 bases at V and 8 bases at J, leaving 5 bases unmatched. Germline values: CDR1 SGHRS, CDR2 YFSETQ.